Described below is a single T cell receptor beta chain sequence and its context. The antigen is undetermined. Use of 60 Vbeta and 13 Jbeta primers characterized the PCR. This table comes from immunoSEQ multiplex PCR, and its TCRdb copy is limited to in-frame clones, with some not included. The sample includes more than 150,000 clones, about 90% of them seen just once. The record originates from a study of cytomegalovirus exposure and HLA in healthy donors. Study results and limitations: A later analysis linked a missense DCLRE1C variant to TCR beta V- and J-gene trimming.

This receptor was taken from a girl under three years old in good health and CMV-seronegative. Source material: PBMCs.

The CDR3 DNA follows: TGTGCCAGCAGCAACGACAGGGGAGACGAGCAGTACTTC. Translated, it gives CASSNDRGDEQYF. The chain uses TRBV5-4 and TRBJ2-7; 8 bases are a match to TRBD1. The CDR3 has 13 amino acids. V was clipped by 4 bases and J by 5 bases; unmatched bases: 5. Germline V lookup: CDR1 SGHNT, CDR2 YYREEE (reference sequence).